This TCR beta chain was profiled in a study of blood T cell repertoires in COVID-19 (dated by TCRdb to 2020 to 2021). Concerning the study at large: Collaborator samples came from the United States, Italy and Spain and covered acute and convalescent phases of COVID-19. The material from the prospective study consisted of cDNA or gDNA derived from T cells, B-cell-depleted T cells, or PBMCs. The dataset comprised deeply sampled blood TCRbeta repertoires from subjects exposed to, actively infected with, or recovered from COVID-19. The repertoires were released in a freely available public database intended as a resource for research on the immune response to SARS-CoV-2. Samples were obtained from the ongoing ImmuneRACE study (first 160 participants) and from over 1,000 subjects provided by 6 global collaborators. Sample metadata almost always included a de-identified subject ID, COVID-19 status, age in years and sex. Where HLA class I and class II types were available, the types were taken from metadata supplied by the sample provider, not from assay-based typing.

TCRbeta CDR3 regions were amplified from genomic DNA by means of the immunoSEQ Assay, a bias-controlled multiplex PCR. The original methods were these. The number of nucleated cells in each sample was estimated from the amplification of reference gene primers within the assay. Sequence reads were collapsed and filtered to measure the absolute abundance of every unique TCRbeta CDR3 rearrangement. Productive Simpson clonality was computed per sample as the square root of Simpson's diversity index over productive rearrangements. TCRdb carries this immuneACCESS record with in-frame sequences only. Its versions omit some clonotypes, under half of them owing to an unresolved V gene in the studies checked, with the rest unexplained. V and J calls and clone size come straight from that table; D and trimming were deduced from the DNA. Counted in this sample were roughly 300,000 clones; approximately 91% of them appeared once. 2% to 2.5% of the sample rests with the top ten.

The paper's findings and limits, for the study overall: The amount of clinical and demographic metadata varied by source and participant and was provided uncurated.

At one collaborating source in Seattle, patients were enrolled during active infection and were followed longitudinally through the course of disease. Each collaborating institution followed its own protocols to collect whole blood in K2EDTA tubes. Collaborator samples were shipped for TCRbeta analysis as frozen whole blood, isolated PBMCs, or DNA extracted from either sample type. On this clone: This receptor's antigen is unknown. No much larger clonotype is one base removed from it; base qualities were not supplied.

Spanning cysteine to phenylalanine, the CDR3 consists of 17 amino acids. This entry keeps only the CDR3 DNA: 51 bases, framed from base 1. CDR1 SNHLY and CDR2 FYNNEI were looked up in the germline V gene. V sheds 0 bases and J sheds 4 bases, leaving 18 bases between their ends. This chain joins TRBV2 to TRBJ1-2, with the D gene too uncertain to name. The specimen was peripheral blood. The clonotype originates from a woman in her twenties or thirties with COVID-19, enrolled during active disease. This receptor has the CDR3 CASSEARSGAGAYGYTF. The nucleotides read TGTGCCAGCAGTGAAGCGAGATCGGGAGCAGGAGCCTATGGCTACACCTTC. With the portions outside the CDR3 filled from the reference TRBV2 and TRBJ1-2 genes, the complete variable region becomes EPEVTQTPSHQVTQMGQEVILRCVPISNHLYFYWYRQILGQKVEFLVSFYNNEISEKSEIFDDQFSVERPDGSNFTLKIRSTKLEDSAMYFCASSEARSGAGAYGYTFGSGTRLTVV.